This TCR beta chain was captured in a study of blood T cell repertoires in COVID-19. Across the whole study: There were acute and convalescent COVID-19 samples, and they came from the United States, Italy and Spain.

Libraries were prepared by immunoSEQ multiplex PCR; TCRdb keeps only in-frame clonotypes and omits some of them. The sample yields about 190,000 clones, about 84% seen once. Germline loops: CDR1 SNHLY, CDR2 FYNNEI. The CDR3 spans 15 residues. The ends were cut back, 3 bases at V and 5 bases at J, with 11 bases in the middle. The V and J genes are TRBV2 and TRBJ1-6, with D perhaps matching TRBD1 (6 bases). The TCR comes from a woman younger than 45 with acute or convalescent COVID-19. Sequencing used peripheral blood. CDR3 residues: CASSEAGADNSPLHF. For the CDR3, the DNA is TGTGCCAGCAGTGAGGCAGGGGCTGATAATTCACCCCTCCACTTT.